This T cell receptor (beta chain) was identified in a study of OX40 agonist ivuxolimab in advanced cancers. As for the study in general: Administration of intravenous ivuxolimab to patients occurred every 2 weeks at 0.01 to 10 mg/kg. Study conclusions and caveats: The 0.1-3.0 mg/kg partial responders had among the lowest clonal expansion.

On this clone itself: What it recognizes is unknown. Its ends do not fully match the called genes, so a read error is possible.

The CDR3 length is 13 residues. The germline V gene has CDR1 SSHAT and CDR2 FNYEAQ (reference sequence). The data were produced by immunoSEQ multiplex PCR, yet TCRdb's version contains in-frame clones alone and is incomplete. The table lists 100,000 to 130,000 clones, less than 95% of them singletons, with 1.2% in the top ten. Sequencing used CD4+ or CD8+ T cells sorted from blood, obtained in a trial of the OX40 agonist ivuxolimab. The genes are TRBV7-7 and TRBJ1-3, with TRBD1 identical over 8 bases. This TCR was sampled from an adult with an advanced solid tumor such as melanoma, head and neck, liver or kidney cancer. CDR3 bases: TGTGCTAGCAGCTTAGTACAGGGGGACACCATATATTTT. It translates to CASSLVQGDTIYF.